This record looks at one T cell receptor beta chain sequence and its context. The antigen remains undetermined. The sample's time point: blood 4 weeks post-SBRT, at nephrectomy. Indicated treatment: 15 Gy SBRT to primary tumor, nephrectomy 4 weeks later. Nephrectomy followed 15 Gy stereotactic body radiation by 4 weeks. Blood was sampled at baseline, 2 weeks and 4 weeks after SBRT. Some clones are missing from TCRdb's copy, which holds only in-frame ones; the method was immunoSEQ multiplex PCR. Of around 170,000 clones listed, 88% were seen once; the top ten hold about 10%. This record belongs to a study of radiation and T cells in renal cell carcinoma. Study-level findings and limits: No pretreatment tumor biopsies were available for baseline clonotypes. Top tumor clonotypes rose in blood 2 weeks post-radiation, then contracted.

Trimming removed 0 bases from V and 7 bases from J, with 11 bases in between. Germline lookup yields CDR1 SGHRS and CDR2 YFSETQ. This CDR3 is built from 15 residues. The chain joins TRBV5-1 to TRBJ1-6, with no clear D. This clonotype originated in a woman aged 45-59 years with renal cell carcinoma. Sequences were derived from blood, sampled from a patient whose treatment included radiotherapy and nephrectomy. The CDR3 is CASSLERTVNSPLHF. CDR3 nucleotide sequence: TGCGCCAGCAGCTTGGAGCGGACGGTCAATTCACCCCTCCACTTT. Complete variable domain (other parts from reference TRBV5-1 and TRBJ1-6): KAGVTQTPRYLIKTRGQQVTLSCSPISGHRSVSWYQQTPGQGLQFLFEYFSETQRNKGNFPGRFSGRQFSNSRSEMNVSTLELGDSALYLCASSLERTVNSPLHFGNGTRLTVT.